This TCR beta chain was recorded in a study of cytomegalovirus exposure and HLA in healthy donors. Study-wide results and limits: It was confirmed in vitro that three of the CMV-associated chains were specific for CMV antigens. A later analysis linked a missense variant in DCLRE1C to the trimming of TCR beta V and J genes. The study put 150 to 200 TCR beta chains on its list as cytomegalovirus-associated. In a later analysis, the majority of CMV-associated beta chains seemingly showed HLA restriction.

Concerning this clone itself: The antigen is undetermined.

Vbeta (60) and Jbeta (13) primers were used in the PCR. TCRdb keeps only in-frame clones here, not all; method: immunoSEQ multiplex PCR. This sample yields approximately 100,000 clones, of which 70% to 80% are seen a single time; 3.1% belongs to the top ten. The germline CDR1 and CDR2 sequences are SGHTA and FQGNSA. The CDR3 covers 15 residues. Trimming removed 8 bases at V and 3 bases at J, with 17 bases between. The sequenced sample was PBMCs. This rearrangement joins TRBV7-2 to TRBJ2-1; possibly TRBD2 for D (6 bases). The TCR sequence derives from a woman aged 40 to 50 in good health and CMV-seronegative. The CDR3 reads CASVPGLGGYNEQFF. CDR3 sequence (DNA): TGTGCCAGCGTCCCTGGTTTGGGGGGCTACAATGAGCAGTTCTTC.